This is a list of T cell receptor beta chains from one sample in a study of regulatory T cells in long-lasting Graves disease. TCRdb reprocessed the multiplex PCR reads with MiXCR, giving one entry per CDR3 protein. The table records a few hundred thousand distinct CDR3 sequences, 12% of them present only once. The sample also formed part of further work on T cells in Graves' hyperthyroidism and ophthalmopathy.

This specimen consisted of peripheral blood mononuclear cells (PBMCs), obtained at new diagnosis, from a patient treated with antithyroid drugs. The receptors originated from a woman aged 18-30 years with Graves disease. Both conserved end residues are part of each CDR3. The D gene is left open where the match is weak. A clone size is listed for some rows: how often the clone was seen (once, few, many), or a class if it is expanded.

size	V	D	J	DNA	CDR3
many	TRBV6-1	TRBD2	TRBJ2-1	TGTGCCAGCAGATCCGGGACTAGTAGGTTGGATGAGCAGTTCTTC	CASRSGTSRLDEQFF
many	TRBV3-1	TRBD1	TRBJ1-5	TGTGCCAGCAGCCTGAGACAGGGACTTCAGCCCCAGCATTTT	CASSLRQGLQPQHF
many	TRBV11-2	TRBD2	TRBJ2-1	TGTGCCAGCAGCCCAACGGGACTAGCAGGATACAATGAGCAGTTCTTC	CASSPTGLAGYNEQFF
few	TRBV20-1	TRBD1	TRBJ1-5	TGCAGTGCGAGTGGGACAGGGTCTGTTAATAGCAATCAGCCCCAGCATTTT	CSASGTGSVNSNQPQHF
many	TRBV12-3/TRBV12-4	TRBD2	TRBJ2-2	TGTGCCGCGGGGAGGGCTCCGAACACCGGGGAGCTGTTTTTT	CAAGRAPNTGELFF
many	TRBV5-1	NA	TRBJ2-6	TGCGCCAGCAGCTTGGTTAGCTCTGGGGCCAACGTCCTGACTTTC	CASSLVSSGANVLTF
few	TRBV6-5	TRBD1	TRBJ1-6	TGTGCCAGCAGTTACTCCTTTGTTTTGGGACAGGATAATTCACCCCTCCACTTT	CASSYSFVLGQDNSPLHF
many	TRBV7-9	NA	TRBJ1-2	TGTGCCAGCAGCACCAACGGGCAGGGTCCGCTCTACTATGGCTACACCTTC	CASSTNGQGPLYYGYTF
many	TRBV6-2/TRBV6-3	TRBD1	TRBJ1-1	TGTGCCAGCAGTCGACCCGGACAGGGGTTGAACACTGAAGCTTTCTTT	CASSRPGQGLNTEAFF
many	TRBV9	NA	TRBJ1-2	TGTGCCAGCAGCGACCCCAACCCCGGCAGGCACTTC	CASSDPNPGRHF
NA	TRBV6-2/TRBV6-3	TRBD2	TRBJ2-5	TGTGCCAGCATTTTCATAGCGGGAGGGCCGGAGACCCAGTACTTC	CASIFIAGGPETQYF
many	TRBV18	NA	TRBJ1-2	TGTGCCAGCAGCCCAGACCTCTATGGCTACACCTTC	CASSPDLYGYTF
NA	TRBV10-3	NA	TRBJ1-5	TGTGCCATCAGTGATGGACAGTTTCAGCCCCAGCATTTT	CAISDGQFQPQHF
many	TRBV27	NA	TRBJ2-7	TGTGCCAGCAGCGAAACCCCTCGGAACGAGCAGTACTTC	CASSETPRNEQYF
NA	TRBV15	NA	TRBJ1-1	TGTGCCACCAGCAGAGATCTTGATAGGGTAAACACTGAAGCTTTCTTT	CATSRDLDRVNTEAFF
many	TRBV28	NA	TRBJ2-5	TGTGCCAGCAGTTCGTACGTGTACCAAGAGACCCAGTACTTC	CASSSYVYQETQYF
many	TRBV6-2/TRBV6-3	NA	TRBJ2-3	TGTGCCAGCAGTTACAGGGCTACAGATACGCAGTATTTT	CASSYRATDTQYF
many	TRBV24-1	TRBD2	TRBJ2-1	TGTGCCACCAGTGACCAAGGGACTAGCGGGAGTTCGGAGGAGCAGTTCTTC	CATSDQGTSGSSEEQFF
few	TRBV12-3/TRBV12-4	NA	TRBJ2-1	TGTGCCAGCAGTTATACACTCGGATACAATGAGCAGTTCTTC	CASSYTLGYNEQFF
many	TRBV20-1	NA	TRBJ2-1	TGCAGTGCTAGTACTGAGGGGGACTACAATGAGCAGTTCTTC	CSASTEGDYNEQFF
many	TRBV19	TRBD1	TRBJ1-2	TGTGCCAGTATCCCCGGGAGGGGACAGAACTATGGCTACACCTTC	CASIPGRGQNYGYTF
NA	TRBV6-2/TRBV6-3	TRBD1	TRBJ2-3	TGTGCCAGCAGTTCTCAGGGGGCTGGTGATACGCAGTATTTT	CASSSQGAGDTQYF
few	TRBV4-2	NA	TRBJ1-5	TGTGCCAGCAGCCTTAGACAGCCAAGCAATCAGCCCCAGCATTTT	CASSLRQPSNQPQHF
many	TRBV6-1	TRBD2	TRBJ2-5	TGTGCCAGCAGTCATGGACTAGCGGCGCAAGAGACCCAGTACTTC	CASSHGLAAQETQYF
NA	TRBV7-2	NA	TRBJ1-5	TGTGCCAGCAGCTTAACTGGCCTGGGGGATCAGCCCCAGCATTTT	CASSLTGLGDQPQHF
few	TRBV13	TRBD2	TRBJ2-3	TGTGCCAGCAGCTTAGCGTGGGGAGCGGGAGGGCCGAATACGCAGTATTTT	CASSLAWGAGGPNTQYF
NA	TRBV11-2	NA	TRBJ2-7	TGTGCCAGCAGCCAAGGGCGGGGAGTGCCCTACGAGCAGTACTTC	CASSQGRGVPYEQYF
NA	TRBV29-1	NA	TRBJ2-1	TGCAGCGTTGATGGACAGAAGTACAATGAGCAGTTCTTC	CSVDGQKYNEQFF
many	TRBV3-1	NA	TRBJ2-4	TGTGCCAGCAGCCAAAATATTGGGCGGGTACTAGCCAAAAACATTCAGTACTTC	CASSQNIGRVLAKNIQYF
few	TRBV20-1	NA	TRBJ1-2	TGCAGTCCCCCAACGGGGGAGGGGATACGTAACTATGGCTACACCTTC	CSPPTGEGIRNYGYTF
many	TRBV12-3/TRBV12-4	NA	TRBJ1-5	TGTGCCAGCAGTTTAGAAGGAGCGTTAAACAATCAGCCCCAGCATTTT	CASSLEGALNNQPQHF
few	TRBV5-5	NA	TRBJ2-1	TGTGCCAGCAGCTTGCGTTTAGGGACGGCCACCTACAATGAGCAGTTCTTC	CASSLRLGTATYNEQFF
NA	TRBV6-1	NA	TRBJ1-2	TGTGCCAGCAGCCCGAGAACGTATGGCTACACCTTC	CASSPRTYGYTF
many	TRBV30	NA	TRBJ1-1	TGTGCCTGGAGTTCGATCACTGAAGCTTTCTTT	CAWSSITEAFF
few	TRBV27	NA	TRBJ2-2	TGTGCCAGCATATTTTACCGACTAGAGAATAAAGCCGGGGAGCTGTTTTTT	CASIFYRLENKAGELFF
few	TRBV11-2	NA	TRBJ2-2	TGTGCCAGCAGCCTTAGATTTACCGGGGAGCTGTTTTTT	CASSLRFTGELFF
NA	TRBV20-1	TRBD1	TRBJ2-6	TGCAGTGCTACGAGGACAGGGAACTCTGGGGCCAACGTCCTGACTTTC	CSATRTGNSGANVLTF
many	TRBV12-3/TRBV12-4	NA	TRBJ1-4	TGTGCCAGCAGTTTTGGGCCGATGAATGAAAAACTGTTTTTT	CASSFGPMNEKLFF
many	TRBV28	TRBD1	TRBJ2-4	TGTGCCAGCACCCCTGGACAGGGGAAAAACATTCAGTACTTC	CASTPGQGKNIQYF
many	TRBV4-1	NA	TRBJ1-5	TGCGCCAGCAGCCAAGAGGGCCTTAGCAATCAGCCCCAGCATTTT	CASSQEGLSNQPQHF
many	TRBV6-2/TRBV6-3	NA	TRBJ1-1	TGTGCCAGCATCACCGCAGGGGTAATGAACACTGAAGCTTTCTTT	CASITAGVMNTEAFF
many	TRBV6-9	NA	TRBJ2-1	TGTGCCAGCAATCGAGGGCCGGGGTCCTACAATGAGCAGTTCTTC	CASNRGPGSYNEQFF
NA	TRBV7-2	NA	TRBJ1-1	TGTGCCAGCAGCTTTTACGGGGGAGCTTTCTTT	CASSFYGGAFF
many	TRBV5-1	NA	TRBJ2-6	TGCGCCAGCAGCTTGTCAGCCGACTCTGGGGCCAACGTCCTGACTTTC	CASSLSADSGANVLTF
many	TRBV6-2/TRBV6-3	TRBD2	TRBJ2-5	TGTGCCAGCCAAAAACCGGGACTACGGAAGACCCAGTACTTC	CASQKPGLRKTQYF